This TCR beta chain was captured in a study of T cell responses to AZD1222 COVID-19 vaccine. Study overall: Researchers grouped second doses given at about 4 or about 12 weeks into one pool. Study outcomes and limitations: Repertoire sampling was restricted to post-peak T cell response timepoints. Donors were largely white British and mainly female; clonal diversity was possibly underestimated. Just five to seven people given AZD1222 tested seropositive at baseline.

About this clone itself: Antigen: not known.

Germline V gene lookup returns CDR1 LNHDA and CDR2 SQIVND (reference sequence). J gave up 5 bases and V 5 bases, and 8 bases lay outside the gene matches. This CDR3 has 14 residues. Sequenced by immunoSEQ multiplex PCR; TCRdb stores in-frame clones only, minus some. The sample has some 190,000 clones, over 80% seen once; the top ten hold 1% to 1.5%. This chain connects TRBV19 to TRBJ1-2; 7 bases map to TRBD1. The sequence was obtained from an adult in good health. Sequenced here: peripheral blood, sampled on day 0 of AZD1222 vaccination. The CDR3 nucleotides are TGTGCCAGTAGTCCCTCCTCGACAGGGTATGGCTACACCTTC. This encodes CASSPSSTGYGYTF. Supplemented by reference TRBV19 and TRBJ1-2, the full variable domain reads DGGITQSPKYLFRKEGQNVTLSCEQNLNHDAMYWYRQDPGQGLRLIYYSQIVNDFQKGDIAEGYSVSREKKESFPLTVTSAQKNPTAFYLCASSPSSTGYGYTFGSGTRLTVV.